This TCR beta chain appears in the sequencing data of a study of T cells in Graves' hyperthyroidism and ophthalmopathy (dated by TCRdb to between 2018 and 2021). Describing the broader study: Peripheral blood samples were taken at initial diagnosis, before any treatment was given. A discovery cohort of fewer than 110 patients, roughly 43 with Graves' ophthalmopathy and about 60 with stable Graves' hyperthyroidism, was used to find distinguishing TCR V-J signatures. Prospective prediction of ophthalmopathy was tested in an independent validation cohort consisting of about 20 hyperthyroidism patients and approximately 16 patients who later progressed to ophthalmopathy. The 95 to 100 discovery patients were randomly divided into training and test sets at a 7:3 ratio. In six Graves' hyperthyroidism patients, the study also compared T-cell repertoires from thyroid tissue with T-cell repertoires from blood. Following sampling, methimazole starting at 30 mg daily was given to hyperthyroidism patients, and high-dose intravenous methylprednisolone was given to ophthalmopathy patients. The paper reports TCR Vbeta CDR3 sequencing of roughly 140 peripheral blood samples: some 44 ophthalmopathy, about 75 hyperthyroidism and around 17 progressor patients.

Paper-wide results and their limitations: Sample size was not statistically predetermined, and blinding of investigators to group allocation was not performed. Most expanded thyroid clonotypes (frequency above 0.001) were also detected in blood, a finding suggesting that blood repertoires may reflect thyroid immune responses. In cross-validation, a model built on a 13 V-J signature told ophthalmopathy apart from stable hyperthyroidism with just under 90% sensitivity and roughly 82% specificity, and in testing the same model reached 80%/75%. In validation, progression to ophthalmopathy was predicted by the model with 55% to 71% sensitivity and 72% to 85% specificity, a median of about 6.4 months before onset.

The TCR beta CDR3 regions were amplified from the RNA transcripts. The TCR CDR3 was subjected to a first round of RT-PCR using the HTBI primer set and the Qiagen OneStep RT-PCR kit. Libraries were constructed in a second round of multiplex PCR, after which size selection and purification were carried out. The libraries were sequenced on an Illumina HiSeq2000 using paired-end 100 bp reads. On the authors' methods: SOAPnuke was used to process the raw data, with reads discarded if the reads contained adapters or uncalled bases, had a mean Phred below 15, or lacked an exact constant-primer or identifier match. High-quality paired reads were merged with COPE v1.2.5, and unique nucleotide sequences were defined as clonotypes. MiTCR v1.1 was used to align the clonotypes against IMGT TRBV, TRBD and TRBJ reference segments. Analysis was restricted to V-J combinations with a frequency above 0.0001, which covered roughly 99% of repertoires. A TCS score was defined as the ratio between F50 (clonal expansion) and ExV (chaos), using BLOSUM62-based TCRdist between CDR3 peptides within each V-J. Welch's t-statistics and random forest reduced roughly 530 V-J features to about 12, which were used in a naive Bayes classifier (R e1071). Using fastp trimming at Q25 and MiXCR clonotype assembly, TCRdb reanalyzed the public sequencing data and kept in-frame beta chains. Rows are unified per CDR3 protein, each entry keeping the most common DNA and genes. These V and J calls derive from TCRdb rather than the authors' analysis. A total of 350,000 or so distinct CDR3 sequences appear in this sample, about a sixth of them only once. Clones ranked in the top ten supply 30% to 35% of the sample.

This clonotype was observed at least ten times. Its recognized antigen is unknown. The record has no base qualities; no much larger clone is one base away. Hyperthyroidism patients were aged 18 to 65 years and newly diagnosed, with disease duration of less than 2 months. Patients with uncontrolled infections, other autoimmune diseases, pregnancy or lactation were excluded. Diagnoses relied on clinical symptoms, serum thyroxine and TRAb, thyroid ultrasound and orbital computed tomography. For progressor patients, blood was drawn at the first diagnosis of hyperthyroidism, before any ophthalmopathy symptoms had appeared. Ficoll-Paque density gradient centrifugation was used to isolate PBMCs from 8 to 10 ml of fresh peripheral blood. Patients classed as progressors first received a Graves' hyperthyroidism diagnosis and then went on to develop ophthalmopathy during follow-up. Trizol reagent was used to extract total RNA, and RNA quality was then checked on an Agilent 2100 Bioanalyzer.

The germline V gene (reference sequence) yields LGHDT for CDR1 and YNNKEL for CDR2. Its CDR3 holds 16 amino acids, cysteine through phenylalanine. This entry keeps only the CDR3 DNA: 48 bases, framed from base 1. Germline trimming: 4 bases from V, 7 bases from J; junction bases outside gene matches: 10. The source is a woman in her twenties or thirties with Graves' hyperthyroidism that later progressed to Graves' ophthalmopathy. What was sequenced was blood. The chain is made from TRBV3-1 and TRBJ2-1, with 10 bases aligning to TRBD2. The nucleotides read TGTGCCAGCAGCCGTTCTAGCGGGGGCTTAGGGAATGAGCAGTTCTTC. This yields the protein CASSRSSGGLGNEQFF.